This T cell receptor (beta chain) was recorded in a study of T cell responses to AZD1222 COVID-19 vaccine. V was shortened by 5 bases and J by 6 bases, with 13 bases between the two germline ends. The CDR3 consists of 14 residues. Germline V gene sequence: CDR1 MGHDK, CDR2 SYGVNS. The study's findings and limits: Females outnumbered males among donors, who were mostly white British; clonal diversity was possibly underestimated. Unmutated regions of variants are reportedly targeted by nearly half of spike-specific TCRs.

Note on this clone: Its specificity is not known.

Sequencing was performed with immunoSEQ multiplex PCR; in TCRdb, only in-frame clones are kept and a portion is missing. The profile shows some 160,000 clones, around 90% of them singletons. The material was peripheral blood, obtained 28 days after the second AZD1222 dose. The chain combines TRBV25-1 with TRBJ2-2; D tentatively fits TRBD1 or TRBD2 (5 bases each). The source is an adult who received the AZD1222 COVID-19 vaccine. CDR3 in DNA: TGTGCCAGCAGTCGTCCGGGGACCCCCGGGGAGCTGTTTTTT. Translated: CASSRPGTPGELFF.